This T cell receptor beta chain was captured by sequencing in a study of T cell responses to AZD1222 COVID-19 vaccine. The study, taken as a whole, reports: Donors skewed white British and female; clonal diversity was possibly underestimated.

Regarding this clone: Its antigen is undetermined.

TCRdb's copy holds only in-frame clones and misses some; the assay was immunoSEQ multiplex PCR. The table has some 170,000 clones, over 80% seen once. The CDR3 is 14 residues long. CDR1 and CDR2 (germline): MNHEY, SVGEGT. Trimming at V came to 4 bases and at J to 5 bases, leaving 6 bases not matched to a gene. V is TRBV6-2 or TRBV6-3 and J is TRBJ2-7; 9 positions agree with TRBD1. The TCR sequence derives from an adult who received the MenACWY meningococcal vaccine as a control. Sequences were derived from peripheral blood, sampled 28 days after the second dose of the MenACWY control vaccine. In DNA, the CDR3 is TGTGCCAGCAGTTCACAGGGGGCATTAGACGAGCAGTACTTC. Residues: CASSSQGALDEQYF.